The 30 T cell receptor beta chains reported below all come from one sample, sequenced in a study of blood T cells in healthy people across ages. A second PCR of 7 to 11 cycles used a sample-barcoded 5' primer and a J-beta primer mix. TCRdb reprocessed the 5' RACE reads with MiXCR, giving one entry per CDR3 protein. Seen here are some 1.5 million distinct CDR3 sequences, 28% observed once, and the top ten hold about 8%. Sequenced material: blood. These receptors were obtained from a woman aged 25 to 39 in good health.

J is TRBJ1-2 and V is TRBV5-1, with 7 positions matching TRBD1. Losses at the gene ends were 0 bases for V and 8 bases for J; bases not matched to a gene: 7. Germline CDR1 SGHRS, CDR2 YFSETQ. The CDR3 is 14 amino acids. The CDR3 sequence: CASSLDRGSGGYTF. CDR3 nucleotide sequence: TGCGCCAGCAGCTTGGACAGGGGTTCAGGGGGCTACACCTTC.

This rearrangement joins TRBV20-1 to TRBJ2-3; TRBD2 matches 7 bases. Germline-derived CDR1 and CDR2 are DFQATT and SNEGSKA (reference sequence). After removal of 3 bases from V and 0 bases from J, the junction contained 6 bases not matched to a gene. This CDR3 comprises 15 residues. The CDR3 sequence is CSARESGASTDTQYF. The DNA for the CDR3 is TGCAGTGCTAGGGAAAGCGGGGCAAGCACAGATACGCAGTATTTT.

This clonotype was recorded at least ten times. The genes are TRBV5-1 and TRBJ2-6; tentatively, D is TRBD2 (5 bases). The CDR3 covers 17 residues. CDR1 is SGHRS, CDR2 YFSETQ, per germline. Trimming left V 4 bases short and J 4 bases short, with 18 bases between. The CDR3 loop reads CASSPSLIGVGANVLTF. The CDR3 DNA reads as TGCGCCAGCAGCCCCAGCCTCATCGGGGTGGGGGCCAACGTCCTGACTTTC.

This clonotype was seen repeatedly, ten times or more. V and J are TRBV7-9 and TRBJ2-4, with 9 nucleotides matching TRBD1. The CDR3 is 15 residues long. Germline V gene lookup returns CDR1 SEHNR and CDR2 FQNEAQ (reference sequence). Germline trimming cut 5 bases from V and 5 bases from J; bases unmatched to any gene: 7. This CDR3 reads CASSRYRDRENIQYF. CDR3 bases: TGTGCCAGCAGCAGATACCGGGACAGGGAAAACATTCAGTACTTC.

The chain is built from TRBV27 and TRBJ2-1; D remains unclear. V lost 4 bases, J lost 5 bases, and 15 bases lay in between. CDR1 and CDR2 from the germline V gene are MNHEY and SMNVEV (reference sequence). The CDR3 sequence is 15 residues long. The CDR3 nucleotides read TGTGCCAGCAGTTCCACGAGTGTGGGTAACAATGAGCAGTTCTTC. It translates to CASSSTSVGNNEQFF.

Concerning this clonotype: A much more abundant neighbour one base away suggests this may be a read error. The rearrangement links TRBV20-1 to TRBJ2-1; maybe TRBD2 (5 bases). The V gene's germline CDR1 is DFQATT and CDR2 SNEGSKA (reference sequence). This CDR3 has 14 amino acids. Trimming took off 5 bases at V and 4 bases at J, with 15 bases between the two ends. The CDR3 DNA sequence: TGCAGTGCTGGCGACACCGGGATTTACAATGAGCAGTTCTTC. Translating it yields CSAGDTGIYNEQFF.

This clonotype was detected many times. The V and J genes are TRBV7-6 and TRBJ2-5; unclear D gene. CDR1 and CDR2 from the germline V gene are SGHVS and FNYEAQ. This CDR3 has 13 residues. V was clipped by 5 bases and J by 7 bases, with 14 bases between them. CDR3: CASSTDVHRTQYF. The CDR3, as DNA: TGTGCCAGCAGCACGGACGTTCATCGGACCCAGTACTTC.

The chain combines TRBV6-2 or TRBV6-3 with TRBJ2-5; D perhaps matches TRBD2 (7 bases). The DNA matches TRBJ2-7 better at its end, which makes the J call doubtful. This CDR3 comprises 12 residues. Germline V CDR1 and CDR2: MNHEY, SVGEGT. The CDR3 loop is CASTRGAGEQYF. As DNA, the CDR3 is TGTGCCAGCACTCGGGGGGCGGGCGAGCAGTACTTC.

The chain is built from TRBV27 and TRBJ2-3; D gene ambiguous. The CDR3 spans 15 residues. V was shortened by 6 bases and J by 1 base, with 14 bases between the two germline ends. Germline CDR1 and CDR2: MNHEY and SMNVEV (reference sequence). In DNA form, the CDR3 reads TGTGCCAGCAGGGAATTTAACGGAGGCACAGATACGCAGTATTTT. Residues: CASREFNGGTDTQYF.

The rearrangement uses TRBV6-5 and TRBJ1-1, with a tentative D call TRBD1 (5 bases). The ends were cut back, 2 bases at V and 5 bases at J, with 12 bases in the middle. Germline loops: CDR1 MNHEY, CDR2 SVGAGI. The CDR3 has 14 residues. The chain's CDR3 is CASSYGTGRTEAFF. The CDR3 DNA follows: TGTGCCAGCAGTTACGGGACCGGGAGGACTGAAGCTTTCTTT.

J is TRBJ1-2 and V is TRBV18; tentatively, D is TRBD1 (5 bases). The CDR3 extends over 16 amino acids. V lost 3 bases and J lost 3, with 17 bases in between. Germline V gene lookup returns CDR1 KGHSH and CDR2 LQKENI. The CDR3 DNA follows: TGTGCCAGCTCACCTTTCCGGGGCAGGACGGACTATGGCTACACCTTC. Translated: CASSPFRGRTDYGYTF.

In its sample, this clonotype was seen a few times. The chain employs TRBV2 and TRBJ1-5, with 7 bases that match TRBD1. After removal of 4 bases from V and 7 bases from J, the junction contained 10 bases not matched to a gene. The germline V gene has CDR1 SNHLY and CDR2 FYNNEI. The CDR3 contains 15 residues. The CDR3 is CASSASGQGDQPQHF. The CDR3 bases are TGTGCCAGCAGTGCATCGGGGCAGGGGGACCAGCCCCAGCATTTT.

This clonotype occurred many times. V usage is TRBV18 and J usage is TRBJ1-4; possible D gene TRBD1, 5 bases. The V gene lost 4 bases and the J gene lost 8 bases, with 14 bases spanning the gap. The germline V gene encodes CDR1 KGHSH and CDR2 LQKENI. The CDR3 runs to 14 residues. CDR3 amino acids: CASSLSGGEEKLFF. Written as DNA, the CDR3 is TGTGCCAGCTCACTTTCCGGGGGAGAAGAAAAACTGTTTTTT.

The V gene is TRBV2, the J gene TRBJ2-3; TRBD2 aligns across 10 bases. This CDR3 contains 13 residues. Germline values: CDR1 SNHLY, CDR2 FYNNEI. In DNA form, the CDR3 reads TGTGCGGGCCTAGCGGGGGCTCAAGATACGCAGTATTTT. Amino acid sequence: CAGLAGAQDTQYF. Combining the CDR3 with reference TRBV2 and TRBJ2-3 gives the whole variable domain EPEVTQTPSHQVTQMGQEVILRCVPISNHLYFYWYRQILGQKVEFLVSFYNNEISEKSEIFDDQFSVERPDGSNFTLKIRSTKLEDSAMYFCAGLAGAQDTQYFGPGTRLTVL.

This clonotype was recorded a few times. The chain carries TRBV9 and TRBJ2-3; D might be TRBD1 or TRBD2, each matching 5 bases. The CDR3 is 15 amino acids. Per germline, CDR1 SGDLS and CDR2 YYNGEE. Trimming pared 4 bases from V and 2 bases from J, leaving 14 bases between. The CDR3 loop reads CASSPRDGTTDTQYF. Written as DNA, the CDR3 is TGTGCCAGCAGCCCTAGGGACGGAACCACAGATACGCAGTATTTT. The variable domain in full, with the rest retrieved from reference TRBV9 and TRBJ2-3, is DSGVTQTPKHLITATGQRVTLRCSPRSGDLSVYWYQQSLDQGLQFLIQYYNGEERAKGNILERFSAQQFPDLHSELNLSSLELGDSALYFCASSPRDGTTDTQYFGPGTRLTVL.

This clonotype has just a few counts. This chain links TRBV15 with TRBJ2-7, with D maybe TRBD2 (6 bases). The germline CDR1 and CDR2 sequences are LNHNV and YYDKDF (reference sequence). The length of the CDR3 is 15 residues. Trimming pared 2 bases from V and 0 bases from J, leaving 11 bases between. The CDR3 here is CATSRNLALSYEQYF. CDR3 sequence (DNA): TGTGCCACCAGCAGAAATCTAGCGCTCTCCTACGAGCAGTACTTC.

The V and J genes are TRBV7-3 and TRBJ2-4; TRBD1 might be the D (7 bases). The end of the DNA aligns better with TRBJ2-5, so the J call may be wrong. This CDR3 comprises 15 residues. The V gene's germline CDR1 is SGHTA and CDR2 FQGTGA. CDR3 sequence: CASSRTGDGGETQYF. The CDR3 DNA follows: TGTGCCAGCAGCCGGACAGGCGATGGAGGGGAGACCCAGTACTTC.

The CDR3 reads CSARDLGSRVEAFF. The CDR3 coding sequence is TGCAGTGCTAGAGATCTAGGCAGCCGAGTGGAAGCTTTCTTT. V usage is TRBV20-1 and J usage is TRBJ1-1; D is unclear. There are 14 residues in the CDR3. Germline V CDR1 and CDR2: DFQATT, SNEGSKA (reference sequence). Between the trimmed V and J ends, which lost 0 bases and 8 bases, there was a span of 16 bases.

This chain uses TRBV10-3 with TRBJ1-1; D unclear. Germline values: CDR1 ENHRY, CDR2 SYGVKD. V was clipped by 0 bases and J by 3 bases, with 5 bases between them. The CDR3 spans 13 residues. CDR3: CAISESWDTEAFF. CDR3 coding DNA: TGTGCCATCAGTGAGTCCTGGGACACTGAAGCTTTCTTT.

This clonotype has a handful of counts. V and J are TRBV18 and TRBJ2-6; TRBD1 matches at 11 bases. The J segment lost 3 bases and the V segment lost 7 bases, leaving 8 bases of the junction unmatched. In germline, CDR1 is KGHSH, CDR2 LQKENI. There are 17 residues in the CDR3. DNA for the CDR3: TGTGCCAGCTTTCGCCGGACAGGGGGCTTTGGGGCCAACGTCCTGACTTTC. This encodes CASFRRTGGFGANVLTF.

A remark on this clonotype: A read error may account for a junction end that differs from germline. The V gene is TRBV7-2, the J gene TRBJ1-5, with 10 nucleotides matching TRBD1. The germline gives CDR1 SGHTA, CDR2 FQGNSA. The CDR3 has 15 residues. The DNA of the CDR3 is TGTGCCATCAGCCGCGGGGGACAGGGGTTTCAGCCCCAGCATTTT. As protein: CAISRGGQGFQPQHF.

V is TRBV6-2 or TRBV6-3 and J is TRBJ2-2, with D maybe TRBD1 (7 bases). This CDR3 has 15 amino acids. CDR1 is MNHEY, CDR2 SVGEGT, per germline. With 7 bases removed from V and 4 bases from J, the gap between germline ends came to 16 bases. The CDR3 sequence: CASILRGAATGELFF. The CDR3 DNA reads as TGTGCCAGCATTCTCAGGGGGGCAGCCACCGGGGAGCTGTTTTTT.

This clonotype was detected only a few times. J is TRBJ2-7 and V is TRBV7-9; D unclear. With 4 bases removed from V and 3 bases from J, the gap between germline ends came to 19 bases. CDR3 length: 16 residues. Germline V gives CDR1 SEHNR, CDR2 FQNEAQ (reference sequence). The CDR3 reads CASSSRPRPEDYEQYF. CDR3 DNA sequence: TGTGCCAGCAGCTCCCGCCCGCGACCCGAGGACTACGAGCAGTACTTC.

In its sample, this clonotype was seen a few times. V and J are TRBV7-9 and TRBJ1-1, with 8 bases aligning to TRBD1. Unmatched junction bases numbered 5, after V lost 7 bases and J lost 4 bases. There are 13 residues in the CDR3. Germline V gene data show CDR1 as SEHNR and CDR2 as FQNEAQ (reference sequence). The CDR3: CASNTGGSTEAFF. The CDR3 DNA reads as TGTGCCAGCAACACAGGGGGGAGCACTGAAGCTTTCTTT.

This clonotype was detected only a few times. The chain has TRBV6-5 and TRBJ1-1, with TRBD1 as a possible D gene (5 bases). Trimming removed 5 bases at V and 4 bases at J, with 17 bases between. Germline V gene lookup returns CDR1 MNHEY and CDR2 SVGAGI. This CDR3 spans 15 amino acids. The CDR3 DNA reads TGTGCCAGCAGTCCCCCGGGGGGTATGGGCACTGAAGCTTTCTTT. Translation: CASSPPGGMGTEAFF.

The CDR3 reads CASTLGSRGSPLHF. In DNA form, the CDR3 reads TGCGCCAGCACTTTAGGGTCCCGGGGGTCACCCCTCCACTTT. This chain uses TRBV5-1 with TRBJ1-6; D is perhaps TRBD1 (5 bases). V lost 6 bases to trimming and J lost 10 bases, with 17 bases between them. The CDR3 is 14 residues long. Looked up from germline, CDR1 is SGHRS and CDR2 is YFSETQ.

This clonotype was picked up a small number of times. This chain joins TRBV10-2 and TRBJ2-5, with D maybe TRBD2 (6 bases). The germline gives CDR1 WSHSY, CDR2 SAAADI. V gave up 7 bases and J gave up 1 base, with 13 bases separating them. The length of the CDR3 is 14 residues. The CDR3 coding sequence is TGCGCCAGCACATTAGTGGGAGGCCAAGAGACCCAGTACTTC. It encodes CASTLVGGQETQYF.

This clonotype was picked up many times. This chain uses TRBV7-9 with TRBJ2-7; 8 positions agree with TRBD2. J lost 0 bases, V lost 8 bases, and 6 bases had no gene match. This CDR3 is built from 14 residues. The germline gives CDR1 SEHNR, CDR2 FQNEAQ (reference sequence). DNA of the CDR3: TGTGCCAGCCGGGGGGGTTCGAGCTCCTACGAGCAGTACTTC. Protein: CASRGGSSSYEQYF.

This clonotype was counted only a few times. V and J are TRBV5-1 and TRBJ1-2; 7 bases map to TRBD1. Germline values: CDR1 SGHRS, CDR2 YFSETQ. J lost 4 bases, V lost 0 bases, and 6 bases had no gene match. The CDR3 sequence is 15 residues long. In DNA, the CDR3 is TGCGCCAGCAGCTTGGCCGGGACAGCTTCCTATGGCTACACCTTC. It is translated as CASSLAGTASYGYTF.

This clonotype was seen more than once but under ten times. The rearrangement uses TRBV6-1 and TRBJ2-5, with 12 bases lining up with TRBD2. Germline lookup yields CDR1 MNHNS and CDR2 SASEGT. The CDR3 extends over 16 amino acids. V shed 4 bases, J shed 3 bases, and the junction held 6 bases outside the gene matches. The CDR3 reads CASSARLAGAEETQYF. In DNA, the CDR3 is TGTGCCAGCAGTGCACGACTAGCGGGGGCCGAAGAGACCCAGTACTTC.